The clone carrying this T cell receptor beta chain was observed a handful of times. The entry originates in a study of OX40 agonist ivuxolimab in advanced cancers. CDR1 and CDR2 (germline): SGHNT, YENEEA. The CDR3 loop spans 11 amino acids. Trimming cost V 5 bases and J 11 bases, with 12 bases left between them. Sequenced by immunoSEQ multiplex PCR; TCRdb stores in-frame clones only, minus some. The sample consists of approximately 43,000 clones, 85% of them appearing once. This chain uses TRBV11-3 with TRBJ1-1; tentative D call: TRBD1 (5 bases). This clonotype was obtained from an adult with an advanced solid tumor such as melanoma, head and neck, liver or kidney cancer. Sequenced here: CD4+ or CD8+ T cells sorted from blood, sampled in a trial of the OX40 agonist ivuxolimab. The CDR3 loop reads CASSPGQRAFF. The CDR3, as DNA: TGTGCCAGCAGCCCGGGGCAGCGGGCTTTCTTT.